The clone carrying this TCR beta chain was detected a few times. The germline CDR1 and CDR2 sequences are MNHEY and SVGEGT. The CDR3 sequence is 13 residues long. Trimming left V 5 bases short and J 7 bases short, with 9 bases between. Sequencing used immunoSEQ multiplex PCR; TCRdb keeps in-frame clones, though not all of them. Here the sample spans a few hundred thousand clones, around 82% being singletons. This sample is part of a study of blood T cell repertoires in COVID-19. In the study overall: Sites in the United States, Italy and Spain provided acute and convalescent COVID-19 samples.

What was sequenced was PBMCs or T cells enriched from blood (not recorded which). This chain uses TRBV6-2 or TRBV6-3 with TRBJ1-6; D is unclear. The receptor was isolated from a man aged 25 to 40 with acute COVID-19. As DNA, the CDR3 is TGTGCCAGCAGTGCGGGAAGCAATTCACCCCTCCACTTT. This codes for CASSAGSNSPLHF.